Following are 5 T cell receptor beta chains from one sample sequenced in a study of long-term antiretroviral therapy in people with HIV. Version v3.0 of the immunoSEQ assay was performed at survey level. Only in-frame clones appear in the TCRdb table, and some are missing; sequencing was by immunoSEQ multiplex PCR. The table lists more than 20,000 clones, under 90% of them singletons. The sample consisted of unsorted PBMCs, taken 1.9 years after starting antiretroviral therapy. The source is a woman in her forties or fifties with HIV.

The chain carries TRBV27 and TRBJ2-2, with 13 bases identical to TRBD2. Germline CDR1 is MNHEY and CDR2 is SMNVEV (reference sequence). Unmatched junction bases numbered 5, after V lost 4 bases and J lost 6 bases. The CDR3 runs 16 residues. DNA of the CDR3: TGTGCCAGCAGTTCGACTAGCGGGGGGCTTGCCGGGGAGCTGTTTTTT. Its protein is CASSSTSGGLAGELFF.

J is TRBJ2-1 and V is TRBV4-3, with 10 bases that match TRBD1. Germline-derived CDR1 and CDR2 are LGHNA and YSLEER. CDR3 size: 15 residues. Trimming removed 2 bases from V and 8 bases from J; junction bases left unmatched: 6. The chain's CDR3 is CASSQLGTGAYEQFF. The CDR3 coding sequence is TGCGCCAGCAGCCAACTGGGGACAGGGGCGTATGAGCAGTTCTTC.

This chain uses TRBV9 with TRBJ2-5; D ambiguous. Germline lookup yields CDR1 SGDLS and CDR2 YYNGEE. There are 14 residues in the CDR3. Trimming took 0 bases from V and 3 from J, leaving 9 bases between them. The CDR3 here is CASSVGSYEETQYF. For the CDR3, the DNA is TGTGCCAGCAGCGTAGGCAGCTATGAAGAGACCCAGTACTTC.

The V and J genes are TRBV2 and TRBJ2-1; the D is unclear. V lost 1 base and J 7 bases, leaving 11 bases between the germline ends. The CDR3 is 14 amino acids. Per germline, CDR1 SNHLY and CDR2 FYNNEI. The DNA of the CDR3 is TGTGCCAGCAGTGAAGGGGTAGGACCAAATGAGCAGTTCTTC. Protein: CASSEGVGPNEQFF. Using reference TRBV2 and TRBJ2-1 for the parts outside the CDR3, the full variable domain is EPEVTQTPSHQVTQMGQEVILRCVPISNHLYFYWYRQILGQKVEFLVSFYNNEISEKSEIFDDQFSVERPDGSNFTLKIRSTKLEDSAMYFCASSEGVGPNEQFFGPGTRLTVL.

The chain couples TRBV6-4 to TRBJ2-1; no clear D gene. V lost 0 bases, J lost 2 bases, and 2 bases lay in between. Per germline, CDR1 MRHNA and CDR2 SNTAGT. This CDR3 has 13 amino acids. CDR3 DNA: TGTGCCAGCAGTGACTCCACCTACAATGAGCAGTTCTTC. Translated: CASSDSTYNEQFF.